This T cell receptor beta chain is drawn from a study of cytomegalovirus exposure and HLA in healthy donors. Overall study: Earlier findings included about 120 million unique TCR beta sequences obtained from about 179 million T cells. Samples from HLA-typed donors yielded 65 million to 85 million unique TCRs in an early data release. Overall study results and limits: Common viral pathogens (according to a later analysis) appeared linked to several of the most significant clusters.

The CDR3 is made up of 15 amino acids. Trimming left V 1 base short and J 4 bases short, with 14 bases between. Per the germline V gene, CDR1 is SGHRS and CDR2 is YFSETQ. On this clone itself: Its matching antigen is unknown.

With 60 Vbeta and 13 Jbeta primers, the PCR was carried out. Sequenced by immunoSEQ multiplex PCR; TCRdb stores in-frame clones only, minus some. The sample records about 110,000 clones, about 90% being singletons. The gene calls are TRBV5-1 and TRBJ1-2, with TRBD1 as a possible D gene (5 bases). The sequenced material came from PBMCs. The TCR comes from a man in his forties in good health and CMV-seronegative. CDR3: CASSLYSTGPYGYTF. The CDR3 nucleotides read TGCGCCAGCAGCTTGTACTCTACAGGACCCTATGGCTACACCTTC.